This entry describes one T cell receptor beta chain. The antigen is not known. This cohort consisted of healthy bone marrow donors. These data belong to a study of cytomegalovirus exposure and HLA in healthy donors. Findings and limits, study-wide: In most subjects, TCR beta sequences reportedly gave accurate predictions of HLA-A and HLA-B alleles. Immune exposure information available was restricted to CMV serostatus.

The V gene's germline CDR1 is MDHEN and CDR2 SYDVKM. This CDR3 contains 16 residues. The V end lost 3 bases, the J end lost 0 bases, and 14 bases lay between the germline ends. Vbeta (60) and Jbeta (13) primers were used in the PCR. The method was immunoSEQ multiplex PCR; TCRdb's version includes in-frame clones alone and lacks a portion of them. There are about 160,000 clones in the sample; approximately 81% occur only once, and 0.8% to 1.3% lies in the top ten. V and J are TRBV28 and TRBJ1-2; D unresolved. The sample comprised PBMCs. The source is a man aged 25 to 40 in good health and CMV-seronegative. The CDR3 protein is CASSFYPGAANYGYTF. The CDR3 DNA is TGTGCCAGCAGTTTTTATCCAGGTGCCGCTAACTATGGCTACACCTTC.